This T cell receptor beta chain was retrieved from a study of blood T cell repertoires in COVID-19. About the research overall: Acute and convalescent COVID-19 samples came from the United States, Italy and Spain. Sources were T cells, B-cell-depleted T cells, or PBMCs; the material itself was cDNA or gDNA.

This clone was seen once. This CDR3 region has 14 residues. Germline values: CDR1 KGHDR, CDR2 SFDVKD. The V and J ends lost 4 bases and 5 bases, in that order; junction bases with no gene match: 6. Per the original data handling: Amplifying reference gene primers gave estimates of nucleated cell counts. Here immunoSEQ multiplex PCR was the method, and the copy in TCRdb shows in-frame clones only, minus some. V, J and clone size reflect that table, while D and trimming were determined from the DNA. In the table there are over 100,000 clones, 82% of which are singletons. Sequencing input: peripheral blood. The origin of this receptor is a woman aged 70-85 years with acute or convalescent COVID-19. The rearrangement links TRBV24-1 to TRBJ2-5, with 7 nucleotides matching TRBD1. CDR3 DNA: TGTGCCACCAGTGAAACAGGGGTGGGGGAGACCCAGTACTTC. Encoded protein: CATSETGVGETQYF.